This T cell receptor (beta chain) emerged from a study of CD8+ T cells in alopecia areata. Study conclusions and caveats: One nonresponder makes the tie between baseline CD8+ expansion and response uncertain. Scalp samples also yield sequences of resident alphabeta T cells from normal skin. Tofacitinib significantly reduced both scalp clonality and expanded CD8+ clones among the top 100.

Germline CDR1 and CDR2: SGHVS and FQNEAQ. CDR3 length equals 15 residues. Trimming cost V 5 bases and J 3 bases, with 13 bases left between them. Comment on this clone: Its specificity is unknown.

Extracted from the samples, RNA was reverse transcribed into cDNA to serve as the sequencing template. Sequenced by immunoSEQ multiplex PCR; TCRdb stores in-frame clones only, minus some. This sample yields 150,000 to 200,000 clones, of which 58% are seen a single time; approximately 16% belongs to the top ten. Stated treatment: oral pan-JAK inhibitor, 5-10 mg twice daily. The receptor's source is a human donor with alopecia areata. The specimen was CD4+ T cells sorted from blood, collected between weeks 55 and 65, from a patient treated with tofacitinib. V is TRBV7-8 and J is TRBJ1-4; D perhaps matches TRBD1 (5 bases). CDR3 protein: CASSTMWGANEKLFF. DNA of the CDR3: TGTGCCAGCAGCACCATGTGGGGGGCTAATGAAAAACTGTTTTTT.